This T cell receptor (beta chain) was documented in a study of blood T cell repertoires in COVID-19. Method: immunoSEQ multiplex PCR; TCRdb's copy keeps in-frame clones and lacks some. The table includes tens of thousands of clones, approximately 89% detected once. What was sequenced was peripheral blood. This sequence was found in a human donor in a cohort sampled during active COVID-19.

Here the CDR3 DNA reads TGCGCCAGCAGCCAAGTCGGACTAGCGGGAGGGAATAAGCAGTTCTTC. Its translation: CASSQVGLAGGNKQFF. V and J are TRBV4-1 and TRBJ2-1, with 15 bases aligning to TRBD2. Trimming removed 1 base from V and 11 bases from J; junction bases left unmatched: 6. Germline CDR1 MGHRA, CDR2 YSYEKL. This CDR3 region has 16 residues.